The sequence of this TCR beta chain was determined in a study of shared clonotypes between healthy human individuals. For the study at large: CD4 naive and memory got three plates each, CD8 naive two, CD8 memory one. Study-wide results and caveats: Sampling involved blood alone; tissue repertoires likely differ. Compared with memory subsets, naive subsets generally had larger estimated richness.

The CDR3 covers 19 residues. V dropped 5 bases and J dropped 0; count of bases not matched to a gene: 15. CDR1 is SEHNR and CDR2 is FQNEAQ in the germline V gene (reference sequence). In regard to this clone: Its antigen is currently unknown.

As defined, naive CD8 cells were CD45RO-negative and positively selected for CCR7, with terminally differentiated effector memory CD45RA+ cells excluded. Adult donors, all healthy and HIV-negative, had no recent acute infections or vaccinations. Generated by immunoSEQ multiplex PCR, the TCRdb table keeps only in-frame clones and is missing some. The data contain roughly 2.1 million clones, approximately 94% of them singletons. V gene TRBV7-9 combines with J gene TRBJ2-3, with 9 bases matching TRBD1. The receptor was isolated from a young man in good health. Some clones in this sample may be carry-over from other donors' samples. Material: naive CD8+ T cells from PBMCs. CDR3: CASSLRDRVELASTDTQYF. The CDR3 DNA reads TGTGCCAGCAGCCTCCGGGACAGGGTTGAGCTAGCGAGCACAGATACGCAGTATTTT.